Detailed here is one T cell receptor (beta chain). In the authors' workflow: For nucleated cells, counts were estimated from reference gene primer amplification. Assay used: immunoSEQ multiplex PCR; TCRdb lists only in-frame clones, some missing. V and J calls plus clone size are reproduced from that table; the DNA served to infer D and trimming. The table shows around 100,000 clones, with 70% to 90% occurring only once. This sample stems from a study of blood T cell repertoires in COVID-19. The overall study: Acute-phase and convalescent COVID-19 samples originated in the United States, Italy and Spain. PBMCs, B-cell-depleted T cells, or T cells provided the cDNA or gDNA that made up the material.

J was trimmed by 5 bases and V by 6 bases; bases with no gene match: 5. CDR1 is SGDLS, CDR2 YYNGEE, per germline. The CDR3 consists of 13 residues. This chain uses TRBV9 with TRBJ2-3; TRBD2 matches at 8 bases. This clonotype originated in a man aged 50-59 years with active or convalescent COVID-19. Sequences were obtained from peripheral blood. CDR3 loop: CASTGAGEDTQYF. DNA for the CDR3: TGTGCCAGCACGGGAGCGGGGGAAGATACGCAGTATTTT.